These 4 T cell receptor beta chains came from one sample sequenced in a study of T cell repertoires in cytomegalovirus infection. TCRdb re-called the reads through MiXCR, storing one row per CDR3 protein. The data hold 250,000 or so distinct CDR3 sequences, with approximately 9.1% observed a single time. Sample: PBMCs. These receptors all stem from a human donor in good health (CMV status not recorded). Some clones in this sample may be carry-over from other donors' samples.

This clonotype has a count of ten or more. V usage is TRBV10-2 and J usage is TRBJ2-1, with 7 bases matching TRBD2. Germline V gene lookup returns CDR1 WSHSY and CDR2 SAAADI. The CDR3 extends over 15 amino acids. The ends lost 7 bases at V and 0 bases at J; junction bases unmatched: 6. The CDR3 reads CASIARTSSYNEQFF. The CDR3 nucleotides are TGCGCCAGCATAGCTAGGACTAGCTCCTACAATGAGCAGTTCTTC.

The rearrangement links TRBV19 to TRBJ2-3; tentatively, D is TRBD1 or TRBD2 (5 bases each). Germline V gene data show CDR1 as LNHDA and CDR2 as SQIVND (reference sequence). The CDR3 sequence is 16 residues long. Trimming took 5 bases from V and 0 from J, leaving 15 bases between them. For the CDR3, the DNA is TGTGCCAGTAGTCGGGCCCGGGGCTCTAGCACAGATACGCAGTATTTT. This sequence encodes CASSRARGSSTDTQYF.

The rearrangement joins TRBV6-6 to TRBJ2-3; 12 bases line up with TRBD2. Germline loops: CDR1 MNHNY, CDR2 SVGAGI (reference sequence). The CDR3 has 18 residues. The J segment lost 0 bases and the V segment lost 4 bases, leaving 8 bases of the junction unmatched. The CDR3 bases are TGTGCCAGCAGTTCCCTAGCGGGGGGGTATCTTAGCACAGATACGCAGTATTTT. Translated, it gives CASSSLAGGYLSTDTQYF.

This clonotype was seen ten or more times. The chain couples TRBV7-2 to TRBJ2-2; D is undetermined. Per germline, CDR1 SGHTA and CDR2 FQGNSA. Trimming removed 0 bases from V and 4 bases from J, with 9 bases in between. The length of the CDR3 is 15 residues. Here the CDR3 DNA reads TGTGCCAGCAGCTTAGCGCACCAGGCCACCGGGGAGCTGTTTTTT. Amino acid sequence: CASSLAHQATGELFF. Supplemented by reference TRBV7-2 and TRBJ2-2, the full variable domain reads GAGVSQSPSNKVTEKGKDVELRCDPISGHTALYWYRQSLGQGLEFLIYFQGNSAPDKSGLPSDRFSAERTGGSVSTLTIQRTQQEDSAVYLCASSLAHQATGELFFGEGSRLTVL.